This TCR beta chain was observed in a study of T cells in Graves' hyperthyroidism and ophthalmopathy. Study results and caveats: Stable hyperthyroidism was told apart from ophthalmopathy by a model built on 13 V-J features. The model made its ophthalmopathy prediction, and onset followed a median about 5.9 months later.

This clonotype has only a few counts. Antigen unknown. Diagnosing involved the use of clinical symptoms, serum thyroxine and TRAb, thyroid ultrasound and orbital computed tomography. RNA transcripts gave rise to amplified TCR beta CDR3 regions. In the first-round RT-PCR of the TCR CDR3, the HTBI primer set was used. TCRdb independently ran MiXCR on the multiplex PCR reads; one entry per CDR3 protein. The sample lists around 350,000 distinct CDR3 sequences; about a sixth were seen once. This CDR3 spans 13 amino acids. Germline loops: CDR1 SQVTM, CDR2 ANQGSEA. Trimming removed 6 bases at V and 0 bases at J, with 11 bases between.

The receptor comes from a woman aged 25 to 39 with Graves' hyperthyroidism that later progressed to Graves' ophthalmopathy. The chain carries TRBV29-1 and TRBJ1-1, with D perhaps matching TRBD1 (5 bases). The sample consisted of blood. In nucleotides, the CDR3 is TGCAGCGTAGTGGGACGTATGAACACTGAAGCTTTCTTT. This translates into CSVVGRMNTEAFF.